One and the same sample provided the 5 T cell receptor beta chains below, sequenced in a study of shared clonotypes between healthy human individuals. Using immunoSEQ multiplex PCR, the repertoire was profiled, and TCRdb retains in-frame clones only, with some absent. The sample lists approximately 530,000 clones, 95% to 96% seen once, with under 0.065% in the top ten. The sequenced sample was naive CD4+ T cells sorted from blood. Subset meaning: CD45RA+ positively selected. These receptors all come from a woman in her thirties in good health.

The rearrangement uses TRBV27 and TRBJ2-7; 8 bases fit TRBD2. V lost 8 bases and J lost 6; bases outside the gene matches: 9. Germline V CDR1 and CDR2: MNHEY, SMNVEV (reference sequence). The length of the CDR3 is 13 residues. In nucleotides, the CDR3 is TGTGCCAGCCGACCGGGACTAGTTCTCGAGCAGTACTTC. It encodes CASRPGLVLEQYF.

V is TRBV6-5 and J is TRBJ1-2; D gene unclear. Trimming removed 8 bases from V and 5 bases from J, with 9 bases in between. This CDR3 is 11 amino acids long. Germline-derived CDR1 and CDR2 are MNHEY and SVGAGI. The CDR3 region is CASGRVYGYTF. The CDR3 region has the DNA TGTGCCAGCGGAAGGGTTTATGGCTACACCTTC.

The J gene is TRBJ2-2, the V gene TRBV7-3; 8 bases are a match to TRBD1. The CDR3 spans 16 residues. Germline loops: CDR1 SGHTA, CDR2 FQGTGA. Trimming at V came to 5 bases and at J to 4 bases, leaving 9 bases not matched to a gene. In DNA, the CDR3 is TGTGCCAGCAGCCCGCGGGGACAGGAGTTCACCGGGGAGCTGTTTTTT. Protein: CASSPRGQEFTGELFF.

The rearrangement uses TRBV2 and TRBJ1-2; TRBD1 might be the D (5 bases). V was shortened by 5 bases and J by 0 bases, with 13 bases between the two germline ends. This CDR3 spans 15 amino acids. Germline CDR1 SNHLY, CDR2 FYNNEI. CDR3 DNA sequence: TGTGCCAGCAGTAAGGACGGGGCCGCTAACTATGGCTACACCTTC. Translated: CASSKDGAANYGYTF.

The rearrangement uses TRBV6-5 and TRBJ1-4; 8 nucleotides align to TRBD1. This CDR3 comprises 15 residues. V shed 0 bases, J shed 6 bases, and the junction held 3 bases outside the gene matches. CDR1 is MNHEY, CDR2 SVGAGI, per germline. The CDR3 bases are TGTGCCAGCAGTTACTCGTGGGGACAGGATGAAAAACTGTTTTTT. Amino acid sequence: CASSYSWGQDEKLFF.